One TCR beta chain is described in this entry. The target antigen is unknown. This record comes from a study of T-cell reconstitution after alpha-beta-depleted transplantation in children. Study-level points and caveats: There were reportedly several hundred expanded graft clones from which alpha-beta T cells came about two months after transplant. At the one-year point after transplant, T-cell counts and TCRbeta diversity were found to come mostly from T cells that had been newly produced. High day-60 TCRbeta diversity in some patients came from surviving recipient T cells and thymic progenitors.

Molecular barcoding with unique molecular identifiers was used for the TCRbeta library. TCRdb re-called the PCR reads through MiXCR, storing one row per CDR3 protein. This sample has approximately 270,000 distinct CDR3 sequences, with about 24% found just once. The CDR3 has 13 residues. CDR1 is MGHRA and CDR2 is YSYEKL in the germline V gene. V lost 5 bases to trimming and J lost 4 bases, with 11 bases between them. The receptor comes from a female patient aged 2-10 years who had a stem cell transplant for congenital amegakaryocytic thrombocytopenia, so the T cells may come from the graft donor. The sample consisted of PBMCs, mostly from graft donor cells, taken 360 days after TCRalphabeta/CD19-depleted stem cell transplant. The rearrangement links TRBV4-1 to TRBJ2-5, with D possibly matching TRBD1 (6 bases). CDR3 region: CASSWTVGETQYF. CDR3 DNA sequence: TGCGCCAGCAGCTGGACAGTTGGAGAGACCCAGTACTTC.